The rows below give T cell receptor beta chains drawn from one sample of a study of regulatory T cells in long-lasting Graves disease. TCRdb fed the multiplex PCR reads into MiXCR, producing one record per CDR3 protein. Counted here are 350,000 to 500,000 distinct CDR3 sequences, about 21% occurring once; the ten biggest clones make up over 11%. The sample was peripheral blood mononuclear cells (PBMCs), taken when the disease was refractory, from a patient treated with antithyroid drugs. These receptors were taken from a female donor with Graves disease. Each CDR3 is given with its conserved first and last residue. The D gene is left open where the match is weak. Rows give clone size only sometimes, using once, few, many, or a class for an expanded clone.

size: few; V: TRBV3-1; J: TRBJ2-7; D: TRBD2; DNA: TGTGCCAGCAGCCCAACTAGCGGGACCTCCTACGAGCAGTACTTC; CDR3: CASSPTSGTSYEQYF
size: few; V: TRBV20-1; J: TRBJ2-7; D: -; DNA: TGCAGTGCTCCTGTTGGGGGCTTGGAGCAGTACTTC; CDR3: CSAPVGGLEQYF
size: -; V: TRBV11-3; J: TRBJ2-1; D: -; DNA: TGTGCCAGCAGCTTAGACAGGGAGTCTGAGCAGTTCTTC; CDR3: CASSLDRESEQFF
size: many; V: TRBV20-1; J: TRBJ2-5; D: -; DNA: TGCAGTGCAACCGGGAACCAAGAGACCCAGTACTTC; CDR3: CSATGNQETQYF
size: -; V: TRBV7-9; J: TRBJ2-5; D: -; DNA: TGTGCCAGCAGCTTAGTTAGCCAGGGCCTTTTCGGCCAGGAGGCCCAGTACTTC; CDR3: CASSLVSQGLFGQEAQYF
size: -; V: TRBV10-3; J: TRBJ2-5; D: TRBD2; DNA: TGTGCCATCAGTGACCCGGCCTCGGCGGGCGGGGAGGGGACCCAGTACTTC; CDR3: CAISDPASAGGEGTQYF
size: many; V: TRBV29-1; J: TRBJ2-5; D: -; DNA: TGCAGCGTCCGCCGGGAGACCCAGTACTTC; CDR3: CSVRRETQYF
size: many; V: TRBV27; J: TRBJ2-7; D: -; DNA: TGTGCCAGCAGATTACGAGTCGGGGGGCCAGACGAGCAGTACTTC; CDR3: CASRLRVGGPDEQYF
size: -; V: TRBV4-1; J: TRBJ2-7; D: TRBD1; DNA: TGCGCCAGCAGCCAGGCGGGTGGACAGGGAAATTCCGAGCAGTACTTC; CDR3: CASSQAGGQGNSEQYF
size: -; V: TRBV2; J: TRBJ2-1; D: TRBD2; DNA: TGTGCCAACAGTGAAGAAGGGTTACTAGCGGGAGGAAGTGAGCAGTTCTTC; CDR3: CANSEEGLLAGGSEQFF
size: -; V: TRBV10-3; J: TRBJ1-2; D: -; DNA: TGTGCCACCTCAAGAGCAGGACAAAACTATGGCTACACCTTC; CDR3: CATSRAGQNYGYTF
size: many; V: TRBV7-9; J: TRBJ2-5; D: -; DNA: TGTGCCAGCAGACCTCCGGTTGCTGGGACCCAGTACTTC; CDR3: CASRPPVAGTQYF
size: -; V: TRBV30; J: TRBJ1-5; D: -; DNA: TGTGCCTGGAGTTCGCTGGGAGGGGGCAATCAGCCCCAGCATTTT; CDR3: CAWSSLGGGNQPQHF
size: -; V: TRBV27; J: TRBJ2-7; D: -; DNA: TGTGCCAGCAGTTGGAACCCAGGGGCCCCCTACGAGCGGTACTTC; CDR3: CASSWNPGAPYERYF
size: many; V: TRBV11-2; J: TRBJ1-4; D: TRBD1; DNA: TGTGCCAGCAGCTATGGGACAGCCCGGAGTGAAAAACTGTTTTTT; CDR3: CASSYGTARSEKLFF
size: few; V: TRBV18; J: TRBJ2-2; D: -; DNA: TGTGCCAGCTCACAGTACGCCGGGACGGCGAACACCGGGGAGCTGTTTTTT; CDR3: CASSQYAGTANTGELFF
size: many; V: TRBV20-1; J: TRBJ2-7; D: -; DNA: TGCAGTGCTAGAGATATGGGGTCGCCGACCTACGAGCAGTACTTC; CDR3: CSARDMGSPTYEQYF
size: -; V: TRBV7-8; J: TRBJ2-7; D: TRBD2; DNA: TGTGCCAGCAGCTTAGGATCATCAGCGGGAGGGTTGCGGGAGCAGTACTTC; CDR3: CASSLGSSAGGLREQYF
size: many; V: TRBV28; J: TRBJ1-1; D: -; DNA: TGTGCCAGCAGTTTAACACAAGGCGTCAGTGGCCTAAGGCAAGACGAAGCTTTCTTT; CDR3: CASSLTQGVSGLRQDEAFF
size: many; V: TRBV5-1; J: TRBJ1-2; D: TRBD1; DNA: TGCGCCAGCAGCTTGGGGGGGACAGAGGCCTATGGCTACACCTTC; CDR3: CASSLGGTEAYGYTF
size: -; V: TRBV19; J: TRBJ2-7; D: -; DNA: TGTGCCAGTAGTATGGGACGCCGCTCCTACGAGCAGTACTTC; CDR3: CASSMGRRSYEQYF
size: few; V: TRBV6-1; J: TRBJ2-1; D: -; DNA: TGTGCCAGCAGTAAAGGGACCTACTCCGACTACAATGAGCAGTTCTTC; CDR3: CASSKGTYSDYNEQFF
size: many; V: TRBV11-2; J: TRBJ2-5; D: -; DNA: TGTGCCAGCAGCTTAGACCCGGCGGGCCGGGAGACCCAGTACTTC; CDR3: CASSLDPAGRETQYF
size: -; V: TRBV10-2; J: TRBJ1-5; D: -; DNA: TGCGCCAGTTTACCACCTGACAGAGAGTTGAATAATCAGCCCCAGCATTTT; CDR3: CASLPPDRELNNQPQHF
size: -; V: TRBV10-1; J: TRBJ2-3; D: -; DNA: TGCGCCAGCAGTGAGTCAATCGTCTCAGATACGCAGTATTTT; CDR3: CASSESIVSDTQYF
size: many; V: TRBV20-1; J: TRBJ2-2; D: -; DNA: TGCAGTGCTAGTCTGTTGAACACCGGGGAGCTGTTTTTT; CDR3: CSASLLNTGELFF
size: many; V: TRBV12-3/TRBV12-4; J: TRBJ2-5; D: -; DNA: TGTGCCAGCAGTTTTGGAGGGTTCGAGACCCAGTACTTC; CDR3: CASSFGGFETQYF
size: many; V: TRBV20-1; J: TRBJ2-7; D: -; DNA: TGCAGTGCTAGTAGGGGTGTCGCCTCTCGCGAGCAGTACTTC; CDR3: CSASRGVASREQYF
size: few; V: TRBV19; J: TRBJ1-5; D: -; DNA: TGTGCCAGTAGTCAAGACGTTTGGAAAAGGGGTGGCAATCAGCCCCAGCATTTT; CDR3: CASSQDVWKRGGNQPQHF
size: many; V: TRBV2; J: TRBJ2-7; D: -; DNA: TGTGCCAGCACCAGCCCGAGGGAGCAGTACTTC; CDR3: CASTSPREQYF
size: -; V: TRBV5-1; J: TRBJ2-1; D: -; DNA: TGCGCCAGCAGCTTCCTAGCTAACTATGAGCAGTTCTTC; CDR3: CASSFLANYEQFF
size: -; V: TRBV12-3/TRBV12-4; J: TRBJ2-7; D: TRBD1; DNA: TGTGCCAGCAGTTCAACAGGGGACTCCTACGAGCAGTACTTC; CDR3: CASSSTGDSYEQYF
size: few; V: TRBV20-1; J: TRBJ1-6; D: TRBD1; DNA: TGCAGTGCTAGAGACCGAGACAGGGACCACTATTCACCCCTCCACTTT; CDR3: CSARDRDRDHYSPLHF
size: many; V: TRBV29-1; J: TRBJ1-2; D: TRBD1; DNA: TGCAGCGTTGGGGACAGGGGTGACTATGGCTACACCTTC; CDR3: CSVGDRGDYGYTF
size: many; V: TRBV28; J: TRBJ2-2; D: TRBD2; DNA: TGTGCCAGCAGCCGCGGGAGTTGGTCCGGGGAGCTGTTTTTT; CDR3: CASSRGSWSGELFF